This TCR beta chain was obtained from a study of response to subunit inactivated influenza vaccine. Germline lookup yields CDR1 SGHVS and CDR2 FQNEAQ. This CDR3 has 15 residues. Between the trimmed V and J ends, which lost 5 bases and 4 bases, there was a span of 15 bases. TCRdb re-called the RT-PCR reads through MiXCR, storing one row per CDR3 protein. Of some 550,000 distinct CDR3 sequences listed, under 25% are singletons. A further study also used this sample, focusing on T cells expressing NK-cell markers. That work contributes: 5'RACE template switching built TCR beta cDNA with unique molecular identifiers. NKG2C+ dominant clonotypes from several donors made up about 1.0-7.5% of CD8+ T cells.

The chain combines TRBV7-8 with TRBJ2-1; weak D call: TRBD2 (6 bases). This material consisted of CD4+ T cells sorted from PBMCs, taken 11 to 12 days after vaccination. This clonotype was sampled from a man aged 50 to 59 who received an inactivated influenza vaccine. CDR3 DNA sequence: TGTGCCAGCAGCCTACGGGAGACGGTTTACAATGAGCAGTTCTTC. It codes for CASSLRETVYNEQFF.